Listed below are T cell receptor beta chains from one sample, sequenced in a study of T cells and copy number aberrations in small-cell lung cancer. The method was immunoSEQ multiplex PCR; TCRdb's version includes in-frame clones alone and lacks a portion of them. The table includes 8,500 to 10,000 clones, about 79% detected once. The sequencing input was normal tissue next to the tumor. Source of these receptors: a man between 60 and 75 years old with small cell lung cancer. CDR3s include the opening cysteine and the closing phenylalanine or tryptophan. The order of the fields is J gene, D gene, clone size, V gene, CDR3 DNA, CDR3 protein. D genes are given only for firm matches. Part of the rows lack a size; the others show once, few, many or a class for expanded clones.

>TRBJ1-2|-|-|TRBV27
TGTGCCAGCAGTACCCTAGGAGGAGGGCCTGCCTTTGGCTACACCTTC
CASSTLGGGPAFGYTF
>TRBJ2-7|-|-|TRBV7-9
TGTGCCAGCAGCTTGGGGGACTACGAGCAGTACTTC
CASSLGDYEQYF
>TRBJ2-6|-|-|TRBV6-4
TGTGCCAGCAGTGACTCACCCGCCGGTGGGGCCAACGTCCTGACTTTC
CASSDSPAGGANVLTF
>TRBJ1-5|-|-|TRBV4-2
TGTGCCAGCAGCCAAGAATGGGGGGGCAATCAGCCCCAGCATTTT
CASSQEWGGNQPQHF
>TRBJ1-1|-|-|TRBV30
TGTGCCTGGACCAAAGACATCACTGAAGCTTTCTTT
CAWTKDITEAFF
>TRBJ2-5|TRBD1|-|TRBV5-1
TGCGCCAGCAGCTTGGGACAGGGTAGTATTCAAGAGACCCAGTACTTC
CASSLGQGSIQETQYF
>TRBJ2-2|-|few|TRBV7-8
TGTGCCAGCAGCTTAGCGCTAGGGAACACCGGGGAGCTGTTTTTT
CASSLALGNTGELFF
>TRBJ2-1|TRBD2|-|TRBV4-2
TGTGCCAGCAGCCAAGATCGCGGTAGCGGGACCTACAATGAGCAGTTCTTC
CASSQDRGSGTYNEQFF
>TRBJ1-2|-|-|TRBV6-6
TGTGCCAGCACCGAGGGGGAGAACTATGGCTACACCTTC
CASTEGENYGYTF
>TRBJ2-1|-|-|TRBV9
TGTGCCAGCAGCGTAGCTGGAGACCCCTCCTACAATGAGCAGTTCTTC
CASSVAGDPSYNEQFF
>TRBJ1-2|TRBD1|-|TRBV10-3
TGTGCCATCACCCAGGACAGGTCGCGTGGCTACACCTTC
CAITQDRSRGYTF
>TRBJ1-1|-|-|TRBV6-6
TGTGCCAGCAGTCGGGACCTTCCGGGGGCTGAAGCTTTCTTT
CASSRDLPGAEAFF
>TRBJ2-2|-|-|TRBV11-2
TGTGCCAGCAGCTTAGGGTCCTGGGATCCGAACACCGGGGAGCTGTTTTTT
CASSLGSWDPNTGELFF
>TRBJ2-5|-|once|TRBV10-3
TGTGCCATCAGTGACAGGGCCCGTGGCCAAGAGACCCAGTACTTC
CAISDRARGQETQYF
>TRBJ1-5|TRBD1|-|TRBV7-8
TGTGCCAGCAGCCCAGGGGGGAGGGATCAGCCCCAGCATTTT
CASSPGGRDQPQHF
>TRBJ1-2|TRBD1|-|TRBV2
TGTGCCAGCAGTGAAGCCGGGACAGGGAGGGGCTACACCTTC
CASSEAGTGRGYTF
>TRBJ2-3|-|-|TRBV5-1
TGCGCCAGCAGCTTGGCCCCCCAGGGAGTAGCGGCCACAGATACGCAGTATTTT
CASSLAPQGVAATDTQYF
>TRBJ1-2|-|-|TRBV30
TGTGCCTGGAGCGACGGGCCCTATGGCTACACCTTC
CAWSDGPYGYTF
>TRBJ2-1|-|-|TRBV7-9
TGTGCCAGCAGCTCATACGAGAGCTACAATGAGCAGTTCTTC
CASSSYESYNEQFF
>TRBJ2-7|-|few|TRBV27
TGTGCCAGCAGTATCGCGAGCCAGCTCTCCTACGAGCAGTACTTC
CASSIASQLSYEQYF
>TRBJ1-3|TRBD1|-|TRBV18
TGTGCCAGCTCACCCGACAGGGGACCTGGAAACACCATATATTTT
CASSPDRGPGNTIYF
>TRBJ1-4|-|-|TRBV27
TGTGCCAGCAAACTGGCGGGGTCTAATGAAAAACTGTTTTTT
CASKLAGSNEKLFF